The present TCR beta chain was sequenced within a study of T cell repertoires in cytomegalovirus infection. About the study: Public signatures in TCR beta pointed to CMV infection and matching HLA type.

In germline, CDR1 is MNHEY, CDR2 SMNVEV (reference sequence). The V gene lost 0 bases and the J gene lost 0 bases, with 15 bases spanning the gap. The CDR3 totals 19 residues. TCRdb passed the reads through MiXCR, listing each CDR3 protein once. The sample holds about 890,000 distinct CDR3 sequences, 30% to 40% seen once. This clonotype was seen at least ten times. The antigen is not known. The source was cultured CD8+ T cells from PBMCs, collected from culture after CMV antigen stimulation. The clonotype was recovered from a human donor in good health (CMV status not recorded). Some clones in this sample may be carry-over from other donors' samples. The J gene is TRBJ2-6, the V gene TRBV27, with TRBD2 as a possible D gene (6 bases). The CDR3 bases are TGTGCCAGCAGTTTATCATCGGGGGAATTTAGCTCTGGGGCCAACGTCCTGACTTTC. This codes for CASSLSSGEFSSGANVLTF.